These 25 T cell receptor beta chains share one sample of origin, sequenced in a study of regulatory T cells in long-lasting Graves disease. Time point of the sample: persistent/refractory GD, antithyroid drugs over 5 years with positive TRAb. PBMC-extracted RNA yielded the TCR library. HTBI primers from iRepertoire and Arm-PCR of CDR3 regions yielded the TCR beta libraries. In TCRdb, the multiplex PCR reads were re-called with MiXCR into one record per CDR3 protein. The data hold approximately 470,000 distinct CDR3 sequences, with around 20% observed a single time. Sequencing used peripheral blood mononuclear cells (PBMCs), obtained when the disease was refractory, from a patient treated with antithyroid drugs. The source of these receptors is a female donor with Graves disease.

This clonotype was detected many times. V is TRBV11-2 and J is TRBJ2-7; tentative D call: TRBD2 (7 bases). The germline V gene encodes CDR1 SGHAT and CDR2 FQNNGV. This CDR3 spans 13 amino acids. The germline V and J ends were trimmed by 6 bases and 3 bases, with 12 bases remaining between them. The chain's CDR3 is CASRGGAVYEQYF. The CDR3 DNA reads TGTGCCAGCAGGGGGGGGGCGGTCTACGAGCAGTACTTC.

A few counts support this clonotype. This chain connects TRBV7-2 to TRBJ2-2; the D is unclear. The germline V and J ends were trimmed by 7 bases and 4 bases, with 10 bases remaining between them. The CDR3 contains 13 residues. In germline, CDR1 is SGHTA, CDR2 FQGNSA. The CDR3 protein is CASTPWSTGELFF. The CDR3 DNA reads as TGTGCCAGCACCCCGTGGAGCACCGGGGAGCTGTTTTTT. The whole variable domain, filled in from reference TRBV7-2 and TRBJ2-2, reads GAGVSQSPSNKVTEKGKDVELRCDPISGHTALYWYRQSLGQGLEFLIYFQGNSAPDKSGLPSDRFSAERTGGSVSTLTIQRTQQEDSAVYLCASTPWSTGELFFGEGSRLTVL.

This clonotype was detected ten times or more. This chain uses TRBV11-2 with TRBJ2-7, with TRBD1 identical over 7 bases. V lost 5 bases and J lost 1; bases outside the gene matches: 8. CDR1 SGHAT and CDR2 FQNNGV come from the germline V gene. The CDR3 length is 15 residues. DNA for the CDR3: TGTGCCAGCAGCCAACCGGACAGGAGGTCCTACGAGCAGTACTTC. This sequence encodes CASSQPDRRSYEQYF.

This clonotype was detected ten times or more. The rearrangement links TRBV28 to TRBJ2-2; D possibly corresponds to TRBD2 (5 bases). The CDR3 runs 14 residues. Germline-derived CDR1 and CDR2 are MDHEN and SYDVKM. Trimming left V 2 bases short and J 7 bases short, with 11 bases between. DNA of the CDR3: TGTGCCAGCAGTTTAAGAGGGCTTCACGGGGAGCTGTTTTTT. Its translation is CASSLRGLHGELFF.

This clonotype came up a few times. CDR3 DNA: TGTGCCAGCAGCTTGAGAGCGGGACAGGGGGCTAGCACTGAAGCTTTCTTT. Its protein product is CASSLRAGQGASTEAFF. This chain joins TRBV7-3 and TRBJ1-1; 12 bases agree with TRBD1. The germline gives CDR1 SGHTA, CDR2 FQGTGA. The CDR3 has 17 residues. With V trimmed by 3 bases and J by 4 bases, 9 bases remained unmatched.

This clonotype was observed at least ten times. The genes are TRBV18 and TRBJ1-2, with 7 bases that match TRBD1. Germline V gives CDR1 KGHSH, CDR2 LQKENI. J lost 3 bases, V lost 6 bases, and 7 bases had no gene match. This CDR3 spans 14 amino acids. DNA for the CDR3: TGTGCCAGCTCGCCCACCAGGGGGGACTATGGCTACACCTTC. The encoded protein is CASSPTRGDYGYTF.

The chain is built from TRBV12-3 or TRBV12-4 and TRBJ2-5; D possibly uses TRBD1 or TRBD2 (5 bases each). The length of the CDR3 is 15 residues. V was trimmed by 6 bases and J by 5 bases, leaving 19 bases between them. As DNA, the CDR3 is TGTGCCAGCAGCCAGGGACCCAGGGTAGTGGAGACCCAGTACTTC. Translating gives CASSQGPRVVETQYF.

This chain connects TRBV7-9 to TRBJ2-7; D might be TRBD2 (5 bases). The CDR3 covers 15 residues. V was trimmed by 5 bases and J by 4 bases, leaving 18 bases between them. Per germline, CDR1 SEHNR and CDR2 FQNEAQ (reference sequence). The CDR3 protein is CASSTRTGVRYEQYF. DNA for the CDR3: TGTGCCAGCAGCACCCGGACTGGGGTAAGATACGAGCAGTACTTC.

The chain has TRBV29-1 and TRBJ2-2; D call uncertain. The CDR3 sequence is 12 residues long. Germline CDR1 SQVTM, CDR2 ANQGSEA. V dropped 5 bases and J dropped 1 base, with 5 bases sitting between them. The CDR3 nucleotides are TGCAGCGTTCAGGAGAACACCGGGGAGCTGTTTTTT. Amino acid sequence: CSVQENTGELFF.

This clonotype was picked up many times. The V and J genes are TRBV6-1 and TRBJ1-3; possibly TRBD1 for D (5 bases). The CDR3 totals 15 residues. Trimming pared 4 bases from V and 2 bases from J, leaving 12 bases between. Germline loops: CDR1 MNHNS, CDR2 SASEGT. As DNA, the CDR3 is TGTGCCAGCAGTGGGGGGTCTCTACCTGGAAACACCATATATTTT. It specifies CASSGGSLPGNTIYF.

The CDR3 bases are TGTGCCAGCAGCCAATCGGGGGCAGATACGCAGTATTTT. Translated, it gives CASSQSGADTQYF. This chain links TRBV7-9 with TRBJ2-3; D is perhaps TRBD2 (6 bases). V lost 5 bases and J lost 4, with 10 bases in between. The germline CDR1 and CDR2 sequences are SEHNR and FQNEAQ (reference sequence). This CDR3 comprises 13 residues.

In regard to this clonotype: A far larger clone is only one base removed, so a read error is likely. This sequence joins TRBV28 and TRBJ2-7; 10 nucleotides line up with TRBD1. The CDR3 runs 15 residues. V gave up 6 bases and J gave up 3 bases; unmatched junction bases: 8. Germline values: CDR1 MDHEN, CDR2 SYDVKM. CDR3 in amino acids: CASRARDRGSYEQYF. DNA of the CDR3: TGTGCCAGCAGGGCCCGGGACAGGGGCAGCTACGAGCAGTACTTC.

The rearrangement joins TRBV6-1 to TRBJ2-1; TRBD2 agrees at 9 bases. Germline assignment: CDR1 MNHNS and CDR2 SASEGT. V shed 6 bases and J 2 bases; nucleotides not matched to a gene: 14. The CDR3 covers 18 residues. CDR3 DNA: TGTGCCAGCAGCCTAAGCAAGGGACTAGCTTTCCCCTACAATGAGCAGTTCTTC. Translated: CASSLSKGLAFPYNEQFF.

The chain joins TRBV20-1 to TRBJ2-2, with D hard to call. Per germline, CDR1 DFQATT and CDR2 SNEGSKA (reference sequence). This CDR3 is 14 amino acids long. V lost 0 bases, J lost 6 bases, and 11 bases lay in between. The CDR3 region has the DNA TGCAGTGCTAGAGATCACCGAGTTTCCGGGGAGCTGTTTTTT. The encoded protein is CSARDHRVSGELFF.

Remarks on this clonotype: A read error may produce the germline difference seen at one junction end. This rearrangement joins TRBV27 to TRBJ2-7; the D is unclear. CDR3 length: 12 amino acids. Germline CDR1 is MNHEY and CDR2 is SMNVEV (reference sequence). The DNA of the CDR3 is TGTGCCAGCAGCCCTGGGGATTACGAGCAGTGCTTC. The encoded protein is CASSPGDYEQCF.

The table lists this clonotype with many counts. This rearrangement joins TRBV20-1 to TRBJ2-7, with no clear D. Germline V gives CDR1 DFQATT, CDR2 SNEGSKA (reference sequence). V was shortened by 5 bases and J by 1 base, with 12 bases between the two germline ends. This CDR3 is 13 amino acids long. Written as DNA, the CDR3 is TGCAGTGCTGTCACGGGTGGGTCCTACGAGCAGTACTTC. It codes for CSAVTGGSYEQYF.

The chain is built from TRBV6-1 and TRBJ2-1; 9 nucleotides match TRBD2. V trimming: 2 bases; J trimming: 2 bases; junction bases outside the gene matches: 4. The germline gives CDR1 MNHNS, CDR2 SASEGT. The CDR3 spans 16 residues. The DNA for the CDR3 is TGTGCCAGCAGTGAATATGGCGGGAGGGCCTACAATGAGCAGTTCTTC. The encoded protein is CASSEYGGRAYNEQFF.

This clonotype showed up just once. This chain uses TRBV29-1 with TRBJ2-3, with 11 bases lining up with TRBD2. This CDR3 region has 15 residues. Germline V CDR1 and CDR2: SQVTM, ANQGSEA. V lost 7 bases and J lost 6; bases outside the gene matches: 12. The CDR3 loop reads CSATRTSGSRDTQYF. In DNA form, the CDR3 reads TGCAGCGCCACGCGAACTAGCGGGAGTCGGGATACGCAGTATTTT.

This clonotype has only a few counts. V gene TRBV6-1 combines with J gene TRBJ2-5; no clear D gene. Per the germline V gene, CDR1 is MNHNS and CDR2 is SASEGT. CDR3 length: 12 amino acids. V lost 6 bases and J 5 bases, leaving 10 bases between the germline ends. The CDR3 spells CASRRDPETQYF. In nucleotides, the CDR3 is TGTGCCAGCAGACGCGACCCGGAGACCCAGTACTTC.

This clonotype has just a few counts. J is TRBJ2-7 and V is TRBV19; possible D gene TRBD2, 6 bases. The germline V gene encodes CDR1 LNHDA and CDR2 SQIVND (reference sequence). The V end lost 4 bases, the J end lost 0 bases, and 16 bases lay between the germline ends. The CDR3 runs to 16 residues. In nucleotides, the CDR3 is TGTGCCAGTAGTAGGTTCGGCGGGATGAGCTCCTACGAGCAGTACTTC. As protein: CASSRFGGMSSYEQYF.

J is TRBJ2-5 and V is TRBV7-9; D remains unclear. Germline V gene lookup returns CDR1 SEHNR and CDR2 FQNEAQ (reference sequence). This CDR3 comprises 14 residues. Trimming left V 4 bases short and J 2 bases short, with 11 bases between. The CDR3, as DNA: TGTGCCAGCAGCTATAGGCAGGATCAAGAGACCCAGTACTTC. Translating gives CASSYRQDQETQYF.

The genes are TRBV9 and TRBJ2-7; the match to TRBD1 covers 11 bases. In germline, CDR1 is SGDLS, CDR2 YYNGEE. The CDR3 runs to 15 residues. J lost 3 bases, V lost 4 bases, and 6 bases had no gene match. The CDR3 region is CASSLHGTGGYEQYF. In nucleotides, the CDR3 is TGTGCCAGCAGCCTACACGGGACAGGGGGCTACGAGCAGTACTTC.

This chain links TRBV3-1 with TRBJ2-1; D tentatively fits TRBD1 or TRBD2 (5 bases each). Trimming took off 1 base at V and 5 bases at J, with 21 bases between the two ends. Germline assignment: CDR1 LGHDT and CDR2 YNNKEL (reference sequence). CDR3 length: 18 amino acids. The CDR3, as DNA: TGTGCCAGCAGCCAAGGACCGGGTTGGGGGAAGGGGCACAATGAGCAGTTCTTC. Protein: CASSQGPGWGKGHNEQFF.

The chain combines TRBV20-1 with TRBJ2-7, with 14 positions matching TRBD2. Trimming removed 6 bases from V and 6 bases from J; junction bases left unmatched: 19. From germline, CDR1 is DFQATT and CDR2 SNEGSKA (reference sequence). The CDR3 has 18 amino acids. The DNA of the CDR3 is TGCAGTGCCGTCACACGACTAGCGGGAGGGATGGCACCCCTCGAGCAGTACTTC. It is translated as CSAVTRLAGGMAPLEQYF.

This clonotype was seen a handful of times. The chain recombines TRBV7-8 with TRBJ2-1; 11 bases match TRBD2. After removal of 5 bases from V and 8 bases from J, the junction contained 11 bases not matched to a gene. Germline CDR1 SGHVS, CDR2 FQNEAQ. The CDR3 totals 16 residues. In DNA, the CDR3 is TGTGCCAGCAGCCGAGTAGCGGGAGGGCCGATCGATGAGCAGTTCTTC. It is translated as CASSRVAGGPIDEQFF.